These T cell receptor beta chains were read from a single sample in a study of blood T cell repertoires in COVID-19. Assay used: immunoSEQ multiplex PCR; TCRdb lists only in-frame clones, some missing. The repertoire holds 180,000 or so clones, 85% to 90% seen once, with approximately 2.3% in the top ten. The sequenced sample consisted of PBMCs or T cells enriched from blood (not recorded which). The receptor set was obtained from a woman in her thirties or forties with acute COVID-19. Each CDR3 is given with its conserved first and last residue. Each record gives: CDR3 DNA, CDR3 protein, D gene, clone size, J gene, V gene. The D gene is left open where the match is weak. Size is stated for part of the rows, as once, few or many counts, or as a class when the clone is expanded.

cdr3_nt: TGTGCCAGCAGCTTAGAGTCCGCGACTAGCGGGAGAATCCACGAGCAGTACTTC
cdr3_aa: CASSLESATSGRIHEQYF
d_call: TRBD2
clone_size: -
j_call: TRBJ2-7
v_call: TRBV7-6

cdr3_nt: TGTGCCAGCAGCTTAGGAGGCCGGACTAGACAAGAGACCCAGTACTTC
cdr3_aa: CASSLGGRTRQETQYF
d_call: TRBD2
clone_size: -
j_call: TRBJ2-5
v_call: TRBV11-1

cdr3_nt: TGTGCCAGCACCCCAAGCCCTGGAAACACCATATATTTT
cdr3_aa: CASTPSPGNTIYF
d_call: -
clone_size: few
j_call: TRBJ1-3
v_call: TRBV7-2

cdr3_nt: TGTGCCAGCAGTCCAAACCTGGGGGCGGAATCACCCCTCCACTTT
cdr3_aa: CASSPNLGAESPLHF
d_call: -
clone_size: -
j_call: TRBJ1-6
v_call: TRBV3-1/TRBV3-2

cdr3_nt: TGTGCCACCAGCAGAGATCGCGGGCCATCCTATGGCTACACCTTC
cdr3_aa: CATSRDRGPSYGYTF
d_call: -
clone_size: -
j_call: TRBJ1-2
v_call: TRBV15

cdr3_nt: TGTGCCAGCAGCTTCGGGACAGTCAATCAGCCCCAGCATTTT
cdr3_aa: CASSFGTVNQPQHF
d_call: TRBD1
clone_size: -
j_call: TRBJ1-5
v_call: TRBV13

cdr3_nt: TGCAGCGTTGCCACGGACAGTATTTCACCCCTCCACTTT
cdr3_aa: CSVATDSISPLHF
d_call: -
clone_size: -
j_call: TRBJ1-6
v_call: TRBV29-1

cdr3_nt: TGTGCCAGCAGAGCGGGACTAGCGGCCAACACCGGGGAGCTGTTTTTT
cdr3_aa: CASRAGLAANTGELFF
d_call: TRBD2
clone_size: -
j_call: TRBJ2-2
v_call: TRBV2

cdr3_nt: TGTGCCACCAGTGATTTGCACACTAGCGGTCGGTTCTTC
cdr3_aa: CATSDLHTSGRFF
d_call: TRBD2
clone_size: -
j_call: TRBJ2-1
v_call: TRBV24-1

cdr3_nt: TGTGCCAGCAGCTTTGGCGACAGGGGGCGAGAAGCTTTCTTT
cdr3_aa: CASSFGDRGREAFF
d_call: TRBD1
clone_size: -
j_call: TRBJ1-1
v_call: TRBV7-9

cdr3_nt: TGCGCCAGCAGCTTGGGGGACAGGGCGGCTAATGAAAAACTGTTTTTT
cdr3_aa: CASSLGDRAANEKLFF
d_call: TRBD1
clone_size: -
j_call: TRBJ1-4
v_call: TRBV5-1

cdr3_nt: TGTGCCAGCAGCGTCGACCGGTCGTCTAGAGGGGAGACCCAGTACTTC
cdr3_aa: CASSVDRSSRGETQYF
d_call: -
clone_size: few
j_call: TRBJ2-5
v_call: TRBV5-4

cdr3_nt: TGTGCCAGCAGAGCTAGAGGCACAGATACGCAGTATTTT
cdr3_aa: CASRARGTDTQYF
d_call: -
clone_size: -
j_call: TRBJ2-3
v_call: TRBV6-5

cdr3_nt: TGTGCCAGCAGTCCCCGACTGGACACCGGGGAGCTGTTTTTT
cdr3_aa: CASSPRLDTGELFF
d_call: -
clone_size: -
j_call: TRBJ2-2
v_call: TRBV27

cdr3_nt: TGTGCCAGTAGTAGCTACAGGGGGCTGAACACTGAAGCTTTCTTT
cdr3_aa: CASSSYRGLNTEAFF
d_call: TRBD1
clone_size: -
j_call: TRBJ1-1
v_call: TRBV19

cdr3_nt: TGCGCCAGCAGCCAAGTGGCAGGGACTAGCGGGGGAGTGGGCTCCTACGAGCAGTACTTC
cdr3_aa: CASSQVAGTSGGVGSYEQYF
d_call: TRBD2
clone_size: -
j_call: TRBJ2-7
v_call: TRBV4-1

cdr3_nt: TGTGCCAGCATAGGACAGGTGAACACTGAAGCTTTCTTT
cdr3_aa: CASIGQVNTEAFF
d_call: TRBD1
clone_size: -
j_call: TRBJ1-1
v_call: TRBV6-5

cdr3_nt: TGTGCCAGCAGCTCCGGACTAGCGGGACACAATGAGCAGTTCTTC
cdr3_aa: CASSSGLAGHNEQFF
d_call: TRBD2
clone_size: -
j_call: TRBJ2-1
v_call: TRBV7-8